This T cell receptor beta chain originates from a study of Graves' ophthalmopathy and Graves' hyperthyroidism. Amplified material comprised TCR beta CDR3 regions derived from RNA transcripts. HTBI-primed first-round RT-PCR preceded second-round multiplex PCR. A single record per CDR3 protein comes from TCRdb applying MiXCR to the multiplex PCR reads. Found here are around 1,000,000 distinct CDR3 sequences, about 38% of them singletons; the top ten hold roughly 11%. The table lists this clonotype with many counts. What was sequenced was peripheral blood or thyroid tissue (not recorded which). The source is an adult man with Graves' hyperthyroidism.

The CDR3 loop is CASSPGLKRGQPQHF. The CDR3 DNA reads as TGTGCCAGCAGCCCCGGCCTAAAACGGGGGCAGCCCCAGCATTTT. The chain employs TRBV9 and TRBJ1-5; tentatively, D is TRBD1 (5 bases). V was cut by 4 bases and J by 7 bases, with 18 bases left in between. CDR1 is SGDLS, CDR2 YYNGEE, per germline. CDR3 length equals 15 residues.